This is a list of T cell receptor beta chains from one sample in a study of T cells after yellow fever vaccination. TCRdb reprocessed the 5' RACE reads with MiXCR, giving one entry per CDR3 protein. The sample contains some 670,000 distinct CDR3 sequences, more than 9% of which appear only once. The starting material was PBMCs, obtained on the day of the yellow fever booster vaccination. The receptors originated from a man younger than 40 who received the YFV17D yellow fever vaccine. CDR3s include the opening cysteine and the closing phenylalanine or tryptophan. The D gene is left open where the match is weak. Size is omitted from some rows. Given values are once, few, many or a class for expanded clones.

j_gene: TRBJ2-3
abundance: few
v_gene: TRBV7-3
d_gene: TRBD1
CDR3aa: CASSLYSWTGKATDTQYF
CDR3nt: TGTGCCAGCAGCTTATACTCGTGGACAGGGAAAGCGACAGATACGCAGTATTTT

j_gene: TRBJ2-1
abundance: .
v_gene: TRBV29-1
d_gene: .
CDR3aa: CSVDRGPSDEQFF
CDR3nt: TGCAGCGTTGACCGAGGTCCGAGCGATGAGCAGTTCTTC

j_gene: TRBJ1-3
abundance: few
v_gene: TRBV4-3
d_gene: .
CDR3aa: CASSQDLLGFGNTIYF
CDR3nt: TGCGCCAGCAGCCAAGATTTGTTGGGTTTTGGAAACACCATATATTTT

j_gene: TRBJ1-6
abundance: few
v_gene: TRBV7-8
d_gene: TRBD1
CDR3aa: CASSLVVHRGFDSPLHF
CDR3nt: TGTGCCAGCAGCCTAGTCGTGCACAGGGGGTTCGATTCACCCCTCCACTTT

j_gene: TRBJ1-6
abundance: .
v_gene: TRBV5-5
d_gene: .
CDR3aa: CASSSDVILPALHF
CDR3nt: TGTGCCAGCAGCTCCGACGTTATCCTCCCGGCCCTCCACTTT

j_gene: TRBJ1-6
abundance: few
v_gene: TRBV27
d_gene: .
CDR3aa: CASSSAANSPLHF
CDR3nt: TGTGCCAGCAGCTCTGCGGCTAATTCACCCCTCCACTTT

j_gene: TRBJ2-7
abundance: .
v_gene: TRBV11-2
d_gene: .
CDR3aa: CASTLRGPSAYEQYF
CDR3nt: TGTGCCAGCACCCTCAGGGGCCCCAGCGCCTACGAGCAGTACTTC

j_gene: TRBJ2-3
abundance: few
v_gene: TRBV20-1
d_gene: .
CDR3aa: CSAKAGTSTDTQYF
CDR3nt: TGCAGTGCTAAGGCAGGGACTAGCACAGATACGCAGTATTTT

j_gene: TRBJ2-5
abundance: few
v_gene: TRBV11-2
d_gene: .
CDR3aa: CASSRVGTETQYF
CDR3nt: TGTGCCAGCAGCCGCGTGGGGACCGAGACCCAGTACTTC

j_gene: TRBJ2-3
abundance: .
v_gene: TRBV10-2
d_gene: TRBD2
CDR3aa: CASTRTSGSDTQYF
CDR3nt: TGCGCCAGCACCCGGACTAGCGGGTCTGATACGCAGTATTTT